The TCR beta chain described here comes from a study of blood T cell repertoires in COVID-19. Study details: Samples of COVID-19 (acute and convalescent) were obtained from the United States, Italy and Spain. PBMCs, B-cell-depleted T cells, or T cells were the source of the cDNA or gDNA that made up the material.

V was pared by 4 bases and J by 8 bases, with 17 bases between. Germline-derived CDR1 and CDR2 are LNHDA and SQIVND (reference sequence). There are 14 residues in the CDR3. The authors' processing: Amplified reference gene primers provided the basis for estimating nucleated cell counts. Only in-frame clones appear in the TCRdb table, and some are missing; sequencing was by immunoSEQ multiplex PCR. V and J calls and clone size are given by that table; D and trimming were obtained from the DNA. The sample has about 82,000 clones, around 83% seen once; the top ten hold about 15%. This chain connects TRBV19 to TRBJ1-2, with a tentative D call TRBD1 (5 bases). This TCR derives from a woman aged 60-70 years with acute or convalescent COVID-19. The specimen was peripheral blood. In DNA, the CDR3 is TGTGCCAGTAGTACTCGGGACTCCTCAGGCGGCTACACCTTC. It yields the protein CASSTRDSSGGYTF.